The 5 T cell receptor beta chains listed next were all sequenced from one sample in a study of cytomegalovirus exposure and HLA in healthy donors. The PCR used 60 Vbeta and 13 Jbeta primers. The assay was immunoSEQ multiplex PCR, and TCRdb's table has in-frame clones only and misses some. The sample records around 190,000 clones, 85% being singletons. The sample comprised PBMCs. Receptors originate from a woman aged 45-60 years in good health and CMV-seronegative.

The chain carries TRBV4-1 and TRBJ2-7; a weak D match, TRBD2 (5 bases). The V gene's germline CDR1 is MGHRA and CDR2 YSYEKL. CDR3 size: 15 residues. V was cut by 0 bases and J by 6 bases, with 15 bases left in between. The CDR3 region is CASSQDRSREGEQYF. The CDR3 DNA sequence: TGCGCCAGCAGCCAAGATAGGTCTAGAGAGGGCGAGCAGTACTTC.

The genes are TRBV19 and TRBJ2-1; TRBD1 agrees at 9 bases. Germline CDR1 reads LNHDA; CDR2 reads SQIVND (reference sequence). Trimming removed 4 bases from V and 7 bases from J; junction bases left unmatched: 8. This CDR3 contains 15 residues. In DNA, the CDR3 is TGTGCCAGTAGTAAAACACAGGGGGCGATGAATGAGCAGTTCTTC. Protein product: CASSKTQGAMNEQFF. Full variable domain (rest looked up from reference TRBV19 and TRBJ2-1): DGGITQSPKYLFRKEGQNVTLSCEQNLNHDAMYWYRQDPGQGLRLIYYSQIVNDFQKGDIAEGYSVSREKKESFPLTVTSAQKNPTAFYLCASSKTQGAMNEQFFGPGTRLTVL.

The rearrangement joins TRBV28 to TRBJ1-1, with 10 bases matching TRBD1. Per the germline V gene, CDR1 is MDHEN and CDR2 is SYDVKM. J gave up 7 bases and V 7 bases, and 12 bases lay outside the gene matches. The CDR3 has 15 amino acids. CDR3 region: CASITPGQGINEAFF. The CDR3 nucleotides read TGTGCCAGCATTACCCCGGGACAGGGGATCAATGAAGCTTTCTTT.

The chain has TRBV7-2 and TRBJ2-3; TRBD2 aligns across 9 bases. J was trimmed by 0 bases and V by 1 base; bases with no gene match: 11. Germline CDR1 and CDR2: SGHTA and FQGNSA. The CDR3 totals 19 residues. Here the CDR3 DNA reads TGTGCCAGCAGCTTAGAGGGGTCGACTAGCGGTCTTAGCACAGATACGCAGTATTTT. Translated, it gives CASSLEGSTSGLSTDTQYF.

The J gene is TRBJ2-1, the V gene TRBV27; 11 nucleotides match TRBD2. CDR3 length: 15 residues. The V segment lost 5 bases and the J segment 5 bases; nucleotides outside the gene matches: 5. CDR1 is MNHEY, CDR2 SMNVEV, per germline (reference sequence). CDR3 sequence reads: CASSVGTSGNNEQFF. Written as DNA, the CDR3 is TGTGCCAGCAGTGTCGGGACTAGCGGAAACAATGAGCAGTTCTTC.